A single sample is the source of the 13 T cell receptor beta chains below, sequenced in a study of cytomegalovirus exposure and HLA in healthy donors. The PCR made use of 60 Vbeta and 13 Jbeta primers. Method: immunoSEQ multiplex PCR; TCRdb's copy keeps in-frame clones and lacks some. The sample carries about 120,000 clones, roughly 15% recorded once. Sequenced material: PBMCs. The source of these receptors is a woman younger than 35 in good health and CMV-seronegative.

This clone was counted between two and nine times. This chain links TRBV7-2 with TRBJ1-1, with 9 bases fitting TRBD1. Losses at the gene ends were 4 bases for V and 1 base for J; bases not matched to a gene: 4. Germline V gene data show CDR1 as SGHTA and CDR2 as FQGNSA. The CDR3 totals 15 residues. CDR3 residues: CASSSQGAGNTEAFF. Written as DNA, the CDR3 is TGTGCCAGCAGCTCACAGGGGGCTGGGAACACTGAAGCTTTCTTT.

This clone was seen only a few times. The CDR3 DNA follows: TGTGCCAGCGCTAGCGGGATGTTCACAGATACGCAGTATTTT. Protein: CASASGMFTDTQYF. The chain carries TRBV6-1 and TRBJ2-3, with TRBD2 identical over 9 bases. V lost 8 bases to trimming and J lost 2 bases; unmatched junction nucleotides: 5. Germline values: CDR1 MNHNS, CDR2 SASEGT. This CDR3 is built from 14 residues.

This clone came up a few times. The rearrangement uses TRBV30 and TRBJ1-4; D uncertain. Germline CDR1 is GTSNPN and CDR2 is SVGIG (reference sequence). The V end lost 3 bases, the J end lost 0 bases, and 11 bases lay between the germline ends. The CDR3 loop spans 15 amino acids. CDR3 residues: CAWRAIGATNEKLFF. CDR3 sequence (DNA): TGTGCCTGGAGGGCAATCGGGGCAACTAATGAAAAACTGTTTTTT.

The chain recombines TRBV7-2 with TRBJ2-7; TRBD2 might be the D (7 bases). The germline V gene encodes CDR1 SGHTA and CDR2 FQGNSA. The CDR3 contains 19 residues. V was clipped by 1 base and J by 7 bases, with 29 bases between them. This CDR3 reads CASSLVWGRGSSSPGEQYF. CDR3 DNA sequence: TGTGCCAGCAGCTTAGTATGGGGGCGCGGGAGCAGCTCCCCTGGGGAGCAGTACTTC.

The rearrangement links TRBV5-8 to TRBJ1-3; tentatively, D is TRBD1 (5 bases). This CDR3 contains 16 residues. V lost 1 base to trimming and J lost 3 bases, with 14 bases between them. Germline V lookup: CDR1 SGHTS, CDR2 YDEGEE. The CDR3 loop is CASSLPPGYIGNTIYF. DNA for the CDR3: TGTGCCAGCAGCTTGCCCCCAGGGTACATTGGAAACACCATATATTTT.

The J gene is TRBJ2-4, the V gene TRBV30; maybe TRBD2 (7 bases). CDR3 length equals 15 residues. CDR1 is GTSNPN and CDR2 is SVGIG in the germline V gene (reference sequence). Trimming pared 1 base from V and 3 bases from J, leaving 13 bases between. CDR3 amino acids: CAWSEGGVGKNIQYF. The CDR3 DNA is TGTGCCTGGAGTGAAGGGGGGGTCGGCAAAAACATTCAGTACTTC.

The rearrangement joins TRBV10-3 to TRBJ2-7; TRBD2 matches at 9 bases. This CDR3 region has 15 residues. Trimming at V came to 1 base and at J to 2 bases, leaving 3 bases not matched to a gene. Germline V CDR1 and CDR2: ENHRY, SYGVKD. CDR3 region: CAISEFSGGPYEQYF. CDR3 nucleotides: TGTGCCATCAGTGAGTTCAGCGGGGGGCCCTACGAGCAGTACTTC.

The gene calls are TRBV4-1 and TRBJ2-7; D gene unclear. The V and J ends lost 0 bases and 3 bases respectively, with 9 bases between them. CDR3 length equals 14 residues. Germline-derived CDR1 and CDR2 are MGHRA and YSYEKL. The CDR3 spells CASSQDPWSYEQYF. The CDR3 DNA reads TGCGCCAGCAGCCAAGATCCATGGAGCTACGAGCAGTACTTC.

The chain is built from TRBV5-1 and TRBJ2-3; 10 bases fit TRBD2. The CDR3 runs 15 residues. V was clipped by 0 bases and J by 6 bases; unmatched bases: 4. Germline lookup yields CDR1 SGHRS and CDR2 YFSETQ. The chain's CDR3 is CASSLVTSGADTQYF. CDR3 coding DNA: TGCGCCAGCAGCTTGGTAACTAGCGGGGCCGATACGCAGTATTTT.

The V gene is TRBV7-2, the J gene TRBJ1-5, with D perhaps TRBD1 (6 bases). V gave up 1 base and J gave up 2 bases, with 9 bases separating them. Germline-derived CDR1 and CDR2 are SGHTA and FQGNSA. CDR3 length equals 15 residues. The CDR3 is CASSLEAGGNQPQHF. The CDR3 DNA reads TGTGCCAGCAGCTTAGAGGCAGGGGGCAATCAGCCCCAGCATTTT.

This clone came up a few times. The V call is TRBV18, the J call TRBJ1-2; no definite D call. The CDR3 has 13 residues. Germline assignment: CDR1 KGHSH and CDR2 LQKENI. V was cut by 3 bases and J by 5 bases, with 10 bases left in between. CDR3 nucleotides: TGTGCCAGCTCACCTTGGCCGTCTTATGGCTACACCTTC. The encoded protein is CASSPWPSYGYTF. The full variable domain, in which reference TRBV18 and TRBJ1-2 provide the parts outside the CDR3, is NAGVMQNPRHLVRRRGQEARLRCSPMKGHSHVYWYRQLPEEGLKFMVYLQKENIIDESGMPKERFSAEFPKEGPSILRIQQVVRGDSAAYFCASSPWPSYGYTFGSGTRLTVV.

This clone was seen a handful of times. The rearrangement joins TRBV4-3 to TRBJ2-1; tentatively, D is TRBD2 (6 bases). Germline V gives CDR1 LGHNA, CDR2 YSLEER. V lost 8 bases and J lost 8, with 19 bases in between. The CDR3 has 14 residues. CDR3 sequence: CASAPRDPWDEQFF. CDR3 nucleotide sequence: TGCGCCAGCGCGCCGCGGGACCCCTGGGATGAGCAGTTCTTC.

This clone was recorded a few times. J is TRBJ1-4 and V is TRBV7-8; 7 nucleotides agree with TRBD1. V lost 5 bases and J lost 8; bases outside the gene matches: 8. The germline V gene encodes CDR1 SGHVS and CDR2 FQNEAQ. This CDR3 has 14 amino acids. CDR3 amino acids: CASSPTGVGEKLFF. The CDR3 DNA sequence: TGTGCCAGCAGCCCCACAGGGGTGGGGGAAAAACTGTTTTTT. Full variable domain (rest looked up from reference TRBV7-8 and TRBJ1-4): GAGVSQSPRYKVAKRGQDVALRCDPISGHVSLFWYQQALGQGPEFLTYFQNEAQLDKSGLPSDRFFAERPEGSVSTLKIQRTQQEDSAVYLCASSPTGVGEKLFFGSGTQLSVL.